The TCR beta chain described here comes from a study of cytomegalovirus exposure and HLA in healthy donors. The PCR contained 60 Vbeta and 13 Jbeta primers. Generated by immunoSEQ multiplex PCR, the TCRdb table keeps only in-frame clones and is missing some. The sample includes 200,000 to 250,000 clones, 82% of them seen just once. Overall study findings and caveats: More than 150 TCR beta chains were listed as cytomegalovirus-associated. CMV serostatus was the sole immune exposure data available.

Germline CDR1 reads KGHSH; CDR2 reads LQKENI. The ends lost 3 bases at V and 4 bases at J; junction bases unmatched: 13. This CDR3 comprises 19 residues. As concerns this clone: As yet, its antigen is unknown.

The source is a woman in her thirties or forties in good health and CMV-seropositive. The sequencing sample was made of PBMCs. The chain employs TRBV18 and TRBJ2-3; 13 bases agree with TRBD2. The CDR3 bases are TGTGCCAGCTCACCTCTTCCGGGACTAGCGGGATCTATCGCAGATACGCAGTATTTT. This sequence encodes CASSPLPGLAGSIADTQYF.